This T cell receptor beta chain was found in a study of blood T cell repertoires in COVID-19. In the study's own analysis: Reference gene primer amplification yielded estimated nucleated cell counts. Data came from immunoSEQ multiplex PCR; TCRdb stores just in-frame clones and leaves some out. The V and J calls and clone size come from that table; D and trimming were worked out from the DNA. The data contain 250,000 or so clones, roughly nine tenths of them singletons. V was clipped by 7 bases and J by 1 base; unmatched bases: 2. This CDR3 comprises 13 residues. Material for sequencing was peripheral blood. The origin of this receptor is a man in his forties or fifties with active or convalescent COVID-19. The chain joins TRBV12-3 or TRBV12-4 to TRBJ2-7, with TRBD1 matching 9 bases. CDR3 amino acids: CASTGTGSYEQYF. CDR3 DNA sequence: TGTGCCAGCACCGGGACAGGGTCCTACGAGCAGTACTTC.